Below, 32 T cell receptor beta chains from the same sample are listed, as sequenced in a study of blood T cell repertoires in COVID-19. Profiling relied on immunoSEQ multiplex PCR, and the TCRdb table lists in-frame clones only, not all of them. The sample consists of 300,000 to 400,000 clones, about 86% of them appearing once. Sequenced: peripheral blood. These receptor sequences come from a man aged 25 to 40 with active or convalescent COVID-19.

This sequence joins TRBV14 and TRBJ2-3; weak D call: TRBD2 (5 bases). Trimming shortened V by 4 bases and J by 1 base, and 12 bases separated the two germline ends. The CDR3 consists of 15 residues. Germline V lookup: CDR1 SGHDN, CDR2 FVKESK. CDR3 sequence reads: CASSPNVGGTDTQYF. CDR3 bases: TGTGCCAGCAGCCCAAATGTCGGGGGCACAGATACGCAGTATTTT.

V usage is TRBV19 and J usage is TRBJ2-2; 7 bases align to TRBD2. CDR3 size: 17 residues. Trimming removed 2 bases from V and 1 base from J; junction bases left unmatched: 7. Germline CDR1 LNHDA, CDR2 SQIVND (reference sequence). The CDR3 is CASSISSSGENTGELFF. CDR3 DNA sequence: TGTGCCAGTAGTATATCGTCAAGCGGGGAGAACACCGGGGAGCTGTTTTTT.

The chain links TRBV5-1 to TRBJ2-1; possible D gene TRBD1, 6 bases. V gave up 4 bases and J gave up 5 bases, with 13 bases separating them. The CDR3 totals 14 residues. In germline, CDR1 is SGHRS, CDR2 YFSETQ. CDR3 region: CASSTLQGHNEQFF. The CDR3 nucleotides are TGCGCCAGCAGCACCCTACAGGGACACAATGAGCAGTTCTTC.

The chain is built from TRBV24-1 and TRBJ2-7, with D possibly TRBD1 on 6 matching bases. Looked up from germline, CDR1 is KGHDR and CDR2 is SFDVKD. V lost 3 bases, J lost 6 bases, and 17 bases lay in between. This CDR3 has 15 residues. CDR3 region: CATSDATGSRGEQYF. DNA of the CDR3: TGTGCCACCAGTGATGCGACAGGTTCCCGCGGCGAGCAGTACTTC.

The chain couples TRBV7-3 to TRBJ2-3, with D perhaps matching TRBD2 (5 bases). The CDR3 totals 16 residues. The V end lost 1 base, the J end lost 2 bases, and 13 bases lay between the germline ends. Germline loops: CDR1 SGHTA, CDR2 FQGTGA. This CDR3 reads CASSLKASSDTDTQYF. DNA for the CDR3: TGTGCCAGCAGCTTAAAGGCTAGCTCAGACACAGATACGCAGTATTTT.

This chain joins TRBV6-1 and TRBJ2-1, with 11 bases identical to TRBD2. This CDR3 has 17 residues. The V segment lost 4 bases and the J segment 0 bases; nucleotides outside the gene matches: 5. Looked up from germline, CDR1 is MNHNS and CDR2 is SASEGT. As DNA, the CDR3 is TGTGCCAGCAGTGTTTTAGCGGGAGGGACCTCCTACAATGAGCAGTTCTTC. Its protein product is CASSVLAGGTSYNEQFF.

This sequence joins TRBV3-1 (or the pseudogene TRBV3-2) and TRBJ1-2, with 7 bases matching TRBD1. The CDR3 is 13 residues long. The germline V gene has CDR1 LGHDT and CDR2 YNNKEL (reference sequence). The V gene end was trimmed by 6 bases and the J gene end by 6 bases; junction bases not matched to a gene: 7. The DNA for the CDR3 is TGTGCCAGCAGAGAGACAGGGATTAATGGCTACACCTTC. This translates into CASRETGINGYTF.

This chain connects TRBV29-1 to TRBJ2-5, with 9 bases that match TRBD1. The germline gives CDR1 SQVTM, CDR2 ANQGSEA. The V gene end was trimmed by 4 bases and the J gene end by 3 bases; junction bases not matched to a gene: 3. The length of the CDR3 is 13 residues. The CDR3: CSVGTGGEETQYF. Written as DNA, the CDR3 is TGCAGCGTTGGAACAGGGGGCGAAGAGACCCAGTACTTC. The full variable domain, in which reference TRBV29-1 and TRBJ2-5 provide the parts outside the CDR3, is SAVISQKPSRDICQRGTSLTIQCQVDSQVTMMFWYRQQPGQSLTLIATANQGSEATYESGFVIDKFPISRPNLTFSTLTVSNMSPEDSSIYLCSVGTGGEETQYFGPGTRLLVL.

The J gene is TRBJ1-1, the V gene TRBV5-4, with 7 bases that match TRBD1. The germline gives CDR1 SGHNT, CDR2 YYREEE (reference sequence). This CDR3 comprises 17 residues. V lost 3 bases and J lost 0; bases outside the gene matches: 11. The CDR3 loop is CASSSIRGLRMNTEAFF. DNA for the CDR3: TGTGCCAGCAGCTCCATTAGGGGGCTGAGGATGAACACTGAAGCTTTCTTT.

With respect to this clone: A read error may account for a junction end that differs from germline. CDR3 nucleotide sequence: TGCGCCCGCAGCCGCCGGGACAGTATCAATGAGCAGTTCTTC. Amino acids: CARSRRDSINEQFF. The chain employs TRBV4-3 and TRBJ2-1; 7 bases map to TRBD1. CDR3 length: 14 amino acids. Germline V CDR1 and CDR2: LGHNA, YSLEER.

This chain links TRBV19 with TRBJ2-1; 12 bases are a match to TRBD1. In germline, CDR1 is LNHDA, CDR2 SQIVND (reference sequence). The CDR3 consists of 16 residues. V lost 6 bases, J lost 5 bases, and 8 bases stayed unmatched. The CDR3 spells CASRPGQGAADNEQFF. The CDR3 nucleotides are TGTGCCAGTAGGCCGGGACAGGGGGCCGCGGACAATGAGCAGTTCTTC.

In its sample, this clone was seen a few times. The J gene is TRBJ2-7, the V gene TRBV7-9; 7 bases are shared with TRBD1. V shed 5 bases and J 7 bases; nucleotides not matched to a gene: 8. The CDR3 loop spans 13 amino acids. Germline assignment: CDR1 SEHNR and CDR2 FQNEAQ (reference sequence). The CDR3 nucleotides read TGTGCCAGCAGCCACTCAGGGGGTAAAGAGCAGTACTTC. This gives the protein CASSHSGGKEQYF.

This rearrangement joins TRBV7-8 to TRBJ1-5; 9 bases fit TRBD1. The germline V gene has CDR1 SGHVS and CDR2 FQNEAQ. V shed 5 bases, J shed 3 bases, and the junction held 8 bases outside the gene matches. The CDR3 is 16 amino acids. The CDR3 DNA reads as TGTGCCAGCAGCGTACGACAGGGGGTGAACAATCAGCCCCAGCATTTT. Protein sequence: CASSVRQGVNNQPQHF.

The table lists this clone with a count of one. The chain has TRBV19 and TRBJ2-7, with 7 bases lining up with TRBD1. The CDR3 has 14 residues. After removal of 5 bases from V and 1 base from J, the junction contained 5 bases not matched to a gene. The germline gives CDR1 LNHDA, CDR2 SQIVND (reference sequence). The CDR3 is CASSPETGSYEQYF. CDR3 nucleotides: TGTGCCAGTAGTCCAGAGACAGGGTCCTACGAGCAGTACTTC.

This clone occurred once. CDR3 bases: TGTGCCAGCAGTTACACCCGCGGGACTAATGAAAAACTGTTTTTT. Residues: CASSYTRGTNEKLFF. The rearrangement joins TRBV2 to TRBJ1-4; D remains ambiguous. Between the trimmed V and J ends, which lost 5 bases and 2 bases, there was a span of 12 bases. The CDR3 is 15 residues long. Germline CDR1 is SNHLY and CDR2 is FYNNEI.

The gene calls are TRBV28 and TRBJ1-2, with a tentative D call TRBD1 (6 bases). The CDR3 covers 15 residues. Deletions cut 0 bases from V and 5 bases from J, with 13 bases between. The germline V gene encodes CDR1 MDHEN and CDR2 SYDVKM. The chain's CDR3 is CASSLWAGQGYGYTF. The DNA for the CDR3 is TGTGCCAGCAGTTTATGGGCAGGGCAGGGGTATGGCTACACCTTC.

This clone occurred once. The genes are TRBV9 and TRBJ2-5; D may be TRBD2 (6 bases). This CDR3 region has 15 residues. V lost 3 bases and J 2 bases, leaving 14 bases between the germline ends. Germline CDR1 is SGDLS and CDR2 is YYNGEE. CDR3 sequence (DNA): TGTGCCAGCAGCGAACTCGCGGCGGGACAAGAGACCCAGTACTTC. The encoded protein is CASSELAAGQETQYF.

As concerns this clone: At one end the junction does not follow the germline gene, possibly because of a read error. V and J are TRBV6-2 or TRBV6-3 and TRBJ1-5; weak D call: TRBD1 (6 bases). The CDR3 consists of 13 residues. The V gene's germline CDR1 is MNHEY and CDR2 SVGEGT. CDR3 loop: CASSYFRGQPQHF. DNA for the CDR3: TGTGCCAGCAGTTACTTCAGGGGCCAGCCGCAGCATTTT.

This clone has a single count. This chain links TRBV12-3 or TRBV12-4 with TRBJ1-2; D remains unclear. The CDR3 covers 12 residues. The V end was cut by 1 base, the J end by 8 bases, with 8 bases between. The CDR3 sequence: CASSLGGSGYTF. The CDR3 DNA sequence: TGTGCCAGCAGTTTAGGAGGGAGCGGCTACACCTTC.

This clone has only a few counts. The gene calls are TRBV7-6 and TRBJ2-7, with D perhaps matching TRBD1 (5 bases). The germline gives CDR1 SGHVS, CDR2 FNYEAQ. The CDR3 has 15 amino acids. V shed 5 bases and J shed 1 base, with 15 bases lying between them. The CDR3: CASSRGQGLSYEQYF. CDR3 nucleotide sequence: TGTGCCAGCAGCCGTGGACAAGGCCTTTCCTACGAGCAGTACTTC.

The chain combines TRBV9 with TRBJ2-6; the match to TRBD1 covers 8 bases. Per the germline V gene, CDR1 is SGDLS and CDR2 is YYNGEE. CDR3 length: 17 residues. The V segment lost 4 bases and the J segment 0 bases; nucleotides outside the gene matches: 6. This CDR3 reads CASSPRGQPSGANVLTF. DNA of the CDR3: TGTGCCAGCAGCCCCAGGGGGCAGCCCTCTGGGGCCAACGTCCTGACTTTC.

The chain joins TRBV6-5 to TRBJ2-5; a possible D gene is TRBD1 (5 bases). V lost 0 bases to trimming and J lost 2 bases, with 13 bases between them. Germline assignment: CDR1 MNHEY and CDR2 SVGAGI. The CDR3 spans 16 residues. The CDR3 loop reads CASSYSWTLFQETQYF. Written as DNA, the CDR3 is TGTGCCAGCAGTTACTCGTGGACATTATTTCAAGAGACCCAGTACTTC.

This chain connects TRBV28 to TRBJ1-2, with a possible D match to TRBD1 (6 bases). The CDR3 has 13 residues. Germline CDR1 MDHEN, CDR2 SYDVKM. The V end lost 5 bases, the J end lost 7 bases, and 14 bases lay between the germline ends. CDR3 region: CASSPGTMSGYTF. The CDR3 DNA reads TGTGCCAGCAGTCCCGGGACAATGTCTGGCTACACCTTC.

V gene TRBV24-1 combines with J gene TRBJ2-5, with 8 positions matching TRBD2. CDR3 length equals 15 residues. Germline V lookup: CDR1 KGHDR, CDR2 SFDVKD. The V and J ends lost 3 bases and 1 base, in that order; junction bases with no gene match: 3. CDR3 protein: CATSDSGGSQETQYF. The DNA for the CDR3 is TGTGCCACCAGTGATAGCGGGGGTTCCCAAGAGACCCAGTACTTC.

This chain links TRBV29-1 with TRBJ2-5, with 9 bases matching TRBD1. This CDR3 comprises 14 residues. CDR1 SQVTM and CDR2 ANQGSEA come from the germline V gene. V dropped 0 bases and J dropped 3; count of bases not matched to a gene: 2. CDR3 in amino acids: CSVEDGTGKETQYF. DNA for the CDR3: TGCAGCGTTGAAGACGGGACAGGGAAAGAGACCCAGTACTTC.

V is TRBV19 and J is TRBJ2-7; a weak D match, TRBD1 (6 bases). V was clipped by 4 bases and J by 0 bases, with 10 bases between them. The CDR3 is 14 residues long. CDR1 LNHDA and CDR2 SQIVND come from the germline V gene (reference sequence). CDR3 bases: TGTGCCAGTAGTAAGGGGACACTCTCCTACGAGCAGTACTTC. This translates into CASSKGTLSYEQYF.

Concerning this clone itself: Other DNA sequences from this sample encode an identical CDR3 as well. The V gene is TRBV3-1 (or the pseudogene TRBV3-2), the J gene TRBJ2-7, with 10 bases identical to TRBD2. This CDR3 contains 15 residues. V dropped 1 base and J dropped 0; count of bases not matched to a gene: 0. CDR1 is LGHDT and CDR2 is YNNKEL in the germline V gene (reference sequence). Here the CDR3 reads CASSQGLAGSYEQYF. The CDR3, as DNA: TGTGCCAGCAGCCAAGGACTAGCGGGCTCCTACGAGCAGTACTTC.

V gene TRBV6-4 combines with J gene TRBJ1-6; 8 nucleotides agree with TRBD1. Germline-derived CDR1 and CDR2 are MRHNA and SNTAGT. After removal of 6 bases from V and 4 bases from J, the junction contained 8 bases not matched to a gene. CDR3 length equals 16 residues. The CDR3 sequence is CASSPDRANYNSPLHF. The CDR3 DNA reads as TGTGCCAGCAGCCCGGACAGGGCCAATTATAATTCACCCCTCCACTTT.

This chain links TRBV6-6 with TRBJ1-3; possibly TRBD1 for D (6 bases). V was clipped by 0 bases and J by 2 bases, with 11 bases between them. Germline CDR1 and CDR2: MNHNY and SVGAGI (reference sequence). The CDR3 covers 16 residues. CDR3 amino acids: CASSYSSRGTGNTIYF. CDR3 in DNA: TGTGCCAGCAGTTACTCGAGCAGGGGAACTGGAAACACCATATATTTT.

This sequence joins TRBV2 and TRBJ2-1; D gene ambiguous. There are 12 residues in the CDR3. Per germline, CDR1 SNHLY and CDR2 FYNNEI. The germline V and J ends were trimmed by 8 bases and 8 bases, with 13 bases remaining between them. The CDR3, as DNA: TGTGCCAGCCCCACCGGTCGGGATGAGCAGTTCTTC. Translated: CASPTGRDEQFF. The complete variable domain, with remaining parts taken from reference TRBV2 and TRBJ2-1, reads EPEVTQTPSHQVTQMGQEVILRCVPISNHLYFYWYRQILGQKVEFLVSFYNNEISEKSEIFDDQFSVERPDGSNFTLKIRSTKLEDSAMYFCASPTGRDEQFFGPGTRLTVL.

This rearrangement joins TRBV15 to TRBJ1-5, with D possibly matching TRBD1 (5 bases). Trimming took off 3 bases at V and 7 bases at J, with 16 bases between the two ends. The CDR3 runs 15 residues. CDR1 LNHNV and CDR2 YYDKDF come from the germline V gene (reference sequence). CDR3 bases: TGTGCCACCAGCAGCACTCCAGGGAAGGGCCAGCCCCAGCATTTT. Its protein product is CATSSTPGKGQPQHF.

The chain uses TRBV5-1 and TRBJ1-4; D may be TRBD1 (6 bases). The CDR3 totals 15 residues. Trimming pared 4 bases from V and 7 bases from J, leaving 17 bases between. Germline V gives CDR1 SGHRS, CDR2 YFSETQ. CDR3: CASSPRQAVGEKLFF. The CDR3, as DNA: TGCGCCAGCAGCCCGCGACAGGCGGTCGGTGAAAAACTGTTTTTT.